One and the same sample provided the 9 T cell receptor beta chains below, sequenced in a study of shared clonotypes between healthy human individuals. Sequencing was performed with immunoSEQ multiplex PCR; in TCRdb, only in-frame clones are kept and a portion is missing. The top ten hold around 1.4% of the sample, which has about 980,000 clones, 76% seen once. Sequenced material: memory CD4+ T cells sorted from blood. The sample's subset: CD45RA-negative fraction. These receptors came from a man aged 18 to 30 in good health.

This clone occurred a few times. This chain joins TRBV2 and TRBJ1-5; 7 nucleotides match TRBD1. V trimming: 6 bases; J trimming: 7 bases; junction bases outside the gene matches: 9. Germline V CDR1 and CDR2: SNHLY, FYNNEI. The CDR3 extends over 14 amino acids. The chain's CDR3 is CASRVTGRGQPQHF. The CDR3 bases are TGTGCCAGCAGGGTGACAGGGCGGGGGCAGCCCCAGCATTTT.

In its sample, this clone was seen a few times. The chain uses TRBV27 and TRBJ2-7; TRBD2 matches 7 bases. The CDR3 covers 14 residues. The V and J ends lost 8 bases and 0 bases, in that order; junction bases with no gene match: 7. The V gene's germline CDR1 is MNHEY and CDR2 SMNVEV (reference sequence). The CDR3 here is CASAGVGSSYEQYF. The DNA for the CDR3 is TGTGCCAGCGCGGGGGTGGGGAGCTCCTACGAGCAGTACTTC.

The chain is built from TRBV7-6 and TRBJ1-3, with 8 bases identical to TRBD1. With V trimmed by 5 bases and J by 4 bases, 13 bases remained unmatched. The CDR3 totals 17 residues. Germline lookup yields CDR1 SGHVS and CDR2 FNYEAQ. The CDR3, as DNA: TGTGCCAGCAGCCCCCGGACAGGGTTCGATCTAGGAAACACCATATATTTT. Its translation: CASSPRTGFDLGNTIYF.

The CDR3 nucleotides are TGTGCCAGCAGACAGGGTCAAATCACCGGGGAGCTGTTTTTT. Translation: CASRQGQITGELFF. V gene TRBV6-1 combines with J gene TRBJ2-2; perhaps TRBD1 as D (6 bases). There are 14 residues in the CDR3. V was clipped by 6 bases and J by 4 bases, with 12 bases between them. Germline CDR1 MNHNS, CDR2 SASEGT.

The J gene is TRBJ2-7, the V gene TRBV5-1; possible D gene TRBD2, 7 bases. There are 15 residues in the CDR3. V lost 0 bases to trimming and J lost 4 bases, with 14 bases between them. Germline V gene data show CDR1 as SGHRS and CDR2 as YFSETQ. This CDR3 is CASSLVAGALYEQYF. The CDR3 coding sequence is TGCGCCAGCAGCTTGGTGGCGGGGGCCTTATACGAGCAGTACTTC. Looking up the rest from reference TRBV5-1 and TRBJ2-7 gives the full variable domain: KAGVTQTPRYLIKTRGQQVTLSCSPISGHRSVSWYQQTPGQGLQFLFEYFSETQRNKGNFPGRFSGRQFSNSRSEMNVSTLELGDSALYLCASSLVAGALYEQYFGPGTRLTVT.

This clone was found once. V gene TRBV27 combines with J gene TRBJ2-7, with a weak D call TRBD2 (5 bases). The CDR3 is 16 residues long. Germline V CDR1 and CDR2: MNHEY, SMNVEV (reference sequence). The ends were cut back, 5 bases at V and 6 bases at J, with 23 bases in the middle. This CDR3 reads CASSPTQRPRPFEQYF. CDR3 in DNA: TGTGCCAGCAGTCCGACTCAGCGGCCCCGACCCTTCGAGCAGTACTTC.

The chain recombines TRBV7-2 with TRBJ2-1; D call uncertain. Between the trimmed V and J ends, which lost 7 bases and 6 bases, there was a span of 16 bases. Germline assignment: CDR1 SGHTA and CDR2 FQGNSA. The CDR3 runs 14 residues. CDR3 DNA sequence: TGTGCCAGCACCCTTAATTCTAGGGTCAATGAGCAGTTCTTC. Its translation: CASTLNSRVNEQFF.

This sequence joins TRBV5-1 and TRBJ2-1; 13 nucleotides align to TRBD2. Germline V gives CDR1 SGHRS, CDR2 YFSETQ. The CDR3 is 17 amino acids. V trimming: 3 bases; J trimming: 7 bases; junction bases outside the gene matches: 10. As DNA, the CDR3 is TGCGCCAGCAGCTCGTGGGGGACTAGCGGGATCGGAAATGAGCAGTTCTTC. Protein: CASSSWGTSGIGNEQFF. Variable domain in full (rest from reference TRBV5-1 and TRBJ2-1): KAGVTQTPRYLIKTRGQQVTLSCSPISGHRSVSWYQQTPGQGLQFLFEYFSETQRNKGNFPGRFSGRQFSNSRSEMNVSTLELGDSALYLCASSSWGTSGIGNEQFFGPGTRLTVL.

CDR3 in amino acids: CASSRGGTQGYEQYF. The CDR3 DNA sequence: TGTGCCAGCAGTCGCGGGGGAACCCAAGGCTACGAGCAGTACTTC. The V and J genes are TRBV2 and TRBJ2-7; TRBD2 agrees at 7 bases. The CDR3 extends over 15 amino acids. V dropped 5 bases and J dropped 3; count of bases not matched to a gene: 10. Per the germline V gene, CDR1 is SNHLY and CDR2 is FYNNEI.